These 21 T cell receptor beta chains were sequenced from one sample in a study of post-analysis software for immune sequencing data. Tagging with unique molecular identifiers was a feature of the TCR beta cDNA libraries. TCRdb re-called the PCR reads through MiXCR, storing one row per CDR3 protein. The repertoire holds around 190,000 distinct CDR3 sequences, with about 30% as singletons. For these receptors, no antigen is known. Study conclusions and caveats: Patients showed TRBV5-6, TRBV5-1 and TRBV20-1 among a few TRBV segments more frequent than in controls.

Sequenced sample: blood. The receptors derive from a girl aged 2-17 years with multiple sclerosis.

The chain uses TRBV3-1 and TRBJ2-1, with 7 bases identical to TRBD2. There are 16 residues in the CDR3. V was pared by 4 bases and J by 5 bases, with 11 bases of the junction left unmatched. Germline CDR1 reads LGHDT; CDR2 reads YNNKEL (reference sequence). The CDR3 DNA is TGTGCCAGCAGCCCTCCTACTAGCGAGAGCCACAATGAGCAGTTCTTC. Encoded protein: CASSPPTSESHNEQFF.

CDR3 sequence: CASSAGYNEQYF. In DNA form, the CDR3 reads TGTGCCAGCAGCGCCGGCTACAATGAGCAGTACTTC. This rearrangement joins TRBV9 to TRBJ2-1; unclear D gene. Gene TRBJ2-7 matches the end of the DNA better, so the J call may be wrong. There are 12 residues in the CDR3. Germline V gene lookup returns CDR1 SGDLS and CDR2 YYNGEE.

This clonotype appeared many times. The gene calls are TRBV10-1 and TRBJ2-3; the D is unclear. V was shortened by 6 bases and J by 4 bases, with 17 bases between the two germline ends. Per germline, CDR1 WNHNN and CDR2 SYGVQD (reference sequence). The CDR3 is made up of 15 amino acids. The CDR3 DNA follows: TGCGCCAGCAGCCCCGTTATTGGGATTTCAGATACGCAGTATTTT. Translation gives CASSPVIGISDTQYF.

This clonotype turned up a few times. The chain links TRBV7-2 to TRBJ1-4; TRBD1 agrees at 7 bases. This CDR3 has 15 amino acids. Unmatched junction bases numbered 7, after V lost 1 base and J lost 8 bases. Germline-derived CDR1 and CDR2 are SGHTA and FQGNSA. The CDR3 here is CASSLESRRGEKLFF. The CDR3 DNA follows: TGTGCCAGCAGCTTAGAGAGTCGCAGGGGGGAAAAACTGTTTTTT.

The table lists this clonotype with many counts. V is TRBV15 and J is TRBJ2-5, with 9 bases matching TRBD1. This CDR3 has 16 amino acids. CDR1 and CDR2 from the germline V gene are LNHNV and YYDKDF (reference sequence). The trim removed 2 bases at V and 6 bases at J, leaving 10 bases unmatched. The CDR3 reads CATSRKNRGLGKTQYF. The CDR3 bases are TGTGCCACCAGCAGAAAAAACAGGGGGCTCGGGAAGACCCAGTACTTC.

This clonotype was seen a few times. This chain joins TRBV2 and TRBJ1-1; D unresolved. CDR3 length: 15 amino acids. Trimming removed 2 bases from V and 1 base from J, with 11 bases in between. In germline, CDR1 is SNHLY, CDR2 FYNNEI. CDR3 loop: CASSESPRRNTEAFF. The CDR3 DNA follows: TGTGCCAGCAGTGAAAGCCCAAGACGGAACACTGAAGCTTTCTTT.

In its sample, this clonotype was seen many times. A read error may produce the germline difference seen at one junction end. The rearrangement links TRBV20-1 to TRBJ2-3, with D hard to call. The CDR3 runs 11 residues. Germline CDR1 DFQATT, CDR2 SNEGSKA (reference sequence). CDR3 sequence (DNA): TGCAGTGCCAGAGGTGTGAATACGCAGTATTTT. Protein sequence: CSARGVNTQYF.

This clonotype was found a few times. The V call is TRBV3-1, the J call TRBJ1-1; perhaps TRBD1 as D (5 bases). The V end was cut by 1 base, the J end by 11 bases, with 11 bases between. There are 12 residues in the CDR3. Germline V CDR1 and CDR2: LGHDT, YNNKEL (reference sequence). As DNA, the CDR3 is TGTGCCAGCAGCCAAGGACGCAGGGACGCTTTCTTT. Protein product: CASSQGRRDAFF.

This clonotype occurred a few times. One base away lies a much larger clone, so this may be a sequencing read error. V gene TRBV29-1 combines with J gene TRBJ2-5; D is possibly TRBD1 or TRBD2 (5 bases each). The V end lost 7 bases, the J end lost 11 bases, and 26 bases lay between the germline ends. This CDR3 has 14 residues. The germline V gene has CDR1 SQVTM and CDR2 ANQGSEA. The CDR3 DNA reads TGCAGCGCGACCCGGGACCCAGGCATCAATGAGCAGTACTTC. Residues: CSATRDPGINEQYF.

The CDR3 loop is CASSLAGTDGYTF. The CDR3 nucleotides read TGCGCCAGCTCCCTAGCAGGGACAGACGGCTACACCTTC. The V and J genes are TRBV5-1 and TRBJ1-2, with 7 bases fitting TRBD1. This CDR3 is built from 13 residues. V was clipped by 7 bases and J by 8 bases; unmatched bases: 11. Germline CDR1 reads SGHRS; CDR2 reads YFSETQ.

This clonotype turned up a few times. The chain joins TRBV20-1 to TRBJ1-5; tentatively, D is TRBD1 (5 bases). This CDR3 region has 16 residues. CDR1 is DFQATT and CDR2 is SNEGSKA in the germline V gene (reference sequence). V was shortened by 6 bases and J by 1 base, with 19 bases between the two germline ends. CDR3 nucleotide sequence: TGCAGTGCGATACTTCTCGGGGGGAAGAGCAATCAGCCCCAGCATTTT. Protein product: CSAILLGGKSNQPQHF.

This clonotype was seen many times. The CDR3 region has the DNA TGTGCCATCAGTGCGTCTAGCGGGGGTGAGCAGTACTTC. Translated: CAISASSGGEQYF. The J gene is TRBJ2-7, the V gene TRBV10-3, with 10 nucleotides matching TRBD2. The length of the CDR3 is 13 residues. V was pared by 4 bases and J by 7 bases, with 4 bases of the junction left unmatched. Germline values: CDR1 ENHRY, CDR2 SYGVKD.

This sequence joins TRBV29-1 and TRBJ1-1, with 10 positions matching TRBD1. The junction had 7 bases not matched to a gene; V was cut back by 7 bases and J by 5 bases. The CDR3 runs 13 residues. Germline assignment: CDR1 SQVTM and CDR2 ANQGSEA. CDR3 sequence: CSGATGGFTEAFF. CDR3 bases: TGCAGCGGGGCGACAGGGGGCTTTACTGAAGCTTTCTTT.

This clonotype has at least ten counts. The gene calls are TRBV6-2 or TRBV6-3 and TRBJ2-1, with a possible D match to TRBD1 (6 bases). Germline V CDR1 and CDR2: MNHEY, SVGEGT. The CDR3 consists of 13 residues. V lost 7 bases to trimming and J lost 9 bases, with 16 bases between them. DNA for the CDR3: TGTGCCAGCACTTGGGTGGGGGCCGGTGAGCAGTTCTTC. This gives the protein CASTWVGAGEQFF.

Concerning this clonotype itself: A much larger clone differs from this one at a single base, so this may be a read error. V and J are TRBV7-6 and TRBJ2-5, with 10 bases fitting TRBD1. Matching the DNA end better, TRBJ2-1 makes the J call doubtful. CDR3 length: 15 amino acids. Germline V lookup: CDR1 SGHVS, CDR2 FNYEAQ. CDR3: CASSLGTGVQETQFF. CDR3 nucleotides: TGTGCCAGCAGCTTGGGGACAGGGGTGCAAGAGACCCAGTTCTTC.

The chain couples TRBV5-1 to TRBJ1-4; D gene unclear. V was clipped by 4 bases and J by 5 bases, with 15 bases between them. The CDR3 extends over 15 amino acids. Per the germline V gene, CDR1 is SGHRS and CDR2 is YFSETQ. The CDR3 is CASSGWVGGNEKLFF. CDR3 nucleotides: TGCGCCAGCAGCGGGTGGGTAGGAGGGAATGAAAAACTGTTTTTT.

Details on this clonotype: This may stem from a read error, because a much larger clone lies one nucleotide away. The rearrangement links TRBV11-2 to TRBJ2-5; D possibly corresponds to TRBD2 (5 bases). The CDR3 is made up of 15 amino acids. Per germline, CDR1 SGHAT and CDR2 FQNNGV. The CDR3 reads CASSLELWVGETRYF. The CDR3 DNA reads as TGTGCCAGCAGCTTAGAACTGTGGGTGGGAGAGACCCGGTACTTC.

This clonotype came up a few times. The CDR3 DNA sequence: TGTGCCTGGAGTACAGGGGGGAGCACTGAAGCTTTCTTT. It specifies CAWSTGGSTEAFF. The chain has TRBV30 and TRBJ1-1; 8 positions agree with TRBD1. The CDR3 spans 13 residues. V lost 2 bases and J lost 4; bases outside the gene matches: 3. Germline CDR1 GTSNPN, CDR2 SVGIG (reference sequence).

This clonotype has ten or more counts. The rearrangement joins TRBV5-5 to TRBJ1-2, with TRBD1 as a possible D gene (6 bases). CDR1 and CDR2 from the germline V gene are SGHKS and YYEKEE (reference sequence). CDR3 length: 14 amino acids. The V end was cut by 1 base, the J end by 2 bases, with 9 bases between. CDR3: CASSLWQGNYGYTF. The CDR3 DNA reads as TGTGCCAGCAGCTTGTGGCAGGGGAACTATGGCTACACCTTC.

The J gene is TRBJ2-5, the V gene TRBV29-1, with 9 bases aligning to TRBD1. This CDR3 comprises 15 residues. The germline V gene has CDR1 SQVTM and CDR2 ANQGSEA. The chain's CDR3 is CSYRGQSGVAETQYF. CDR3 nucleotide sequence: TGCAGTTACAGGGGGCAGAGCGGGGTCGCAGAGACCCAGTACTTC.

V gene TRBV4-2 combines with J gene TRBJ1-1; 7 positions agree with TRBD1. The germline V gene has CDR1 LGHNA and CDR2 YNFKEQ. This CDR3 comprises 15 residues. Germline trimming cut 6 bases from V and 1 base from J; bases unmatched to any gene: 8. The CDR3 is CASSRRRGGNTEAFF. CDR3 sequence (DNA): TGTGCCAGCAGTCGCCGCAGGGGGGGGAACACTGAAGCTTTCTTT.